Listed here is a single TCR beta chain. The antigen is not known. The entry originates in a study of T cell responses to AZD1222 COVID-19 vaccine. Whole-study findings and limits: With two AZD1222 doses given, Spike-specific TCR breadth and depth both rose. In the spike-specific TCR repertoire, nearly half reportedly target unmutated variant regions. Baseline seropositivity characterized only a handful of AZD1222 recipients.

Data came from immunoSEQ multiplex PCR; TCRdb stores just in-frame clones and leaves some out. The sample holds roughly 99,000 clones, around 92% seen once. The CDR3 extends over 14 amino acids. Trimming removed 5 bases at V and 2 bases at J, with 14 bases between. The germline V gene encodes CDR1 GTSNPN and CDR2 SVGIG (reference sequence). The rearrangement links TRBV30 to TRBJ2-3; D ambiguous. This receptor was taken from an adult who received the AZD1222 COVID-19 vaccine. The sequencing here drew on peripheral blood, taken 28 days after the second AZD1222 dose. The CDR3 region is CAWAPLGSTDTQYF. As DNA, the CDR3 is TGTGCCTGGGCCCCCTTGGGCTCCACAGATACGCAGTATTTT.